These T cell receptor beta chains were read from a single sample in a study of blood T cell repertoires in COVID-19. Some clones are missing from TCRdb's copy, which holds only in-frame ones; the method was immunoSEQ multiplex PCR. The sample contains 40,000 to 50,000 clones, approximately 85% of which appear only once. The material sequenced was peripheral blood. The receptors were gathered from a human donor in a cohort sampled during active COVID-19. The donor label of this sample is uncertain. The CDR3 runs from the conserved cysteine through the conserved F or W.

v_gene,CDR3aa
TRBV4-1,CASSQDRWLNQPQHF
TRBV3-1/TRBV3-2,CASSQERAGRGNTIYF
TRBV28,CASSLLPGQGKGGYTF
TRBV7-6,CASSPRGTSSSTDTQYF
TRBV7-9,CASSLGTLGGETEAFF
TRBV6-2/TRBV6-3,CASSYAPTGSSYEQYF
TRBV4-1,CASSQEAGQGAGGELFF
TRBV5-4,CASSKGVMNTEAFF
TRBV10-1,CASSVACYNSPLHF
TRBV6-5,CASSYSGTGTTEAFF
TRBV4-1,CASSPRQGAIRNTEAFF
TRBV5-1,CASSLGSEISEQYF
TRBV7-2,CASSFSSGYTF
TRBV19,CASSTRQYGYTF
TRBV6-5,CASIRQVREEQFF
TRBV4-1,CASSQVSSYEQYF
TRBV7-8,CASSDKYEQYF
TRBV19,CASSSGTVTYNEQFF
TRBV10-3,CASRDRGREDTQYF
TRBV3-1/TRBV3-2,CASSQGQYNSPLHF
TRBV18,CASSVEVGEQYF
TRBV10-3,CAISRGVIQGTDTQYF
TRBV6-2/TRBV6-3,CASSPRGSSGANVLTF
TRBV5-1,CASSLGGTATNEKLFF
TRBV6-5,CASRQGLQGANVLTF
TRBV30,CAWGSLEGRGFEKLFF
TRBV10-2,CATRTSGLTDTQYF
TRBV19,CASSIGTGGANVLTF